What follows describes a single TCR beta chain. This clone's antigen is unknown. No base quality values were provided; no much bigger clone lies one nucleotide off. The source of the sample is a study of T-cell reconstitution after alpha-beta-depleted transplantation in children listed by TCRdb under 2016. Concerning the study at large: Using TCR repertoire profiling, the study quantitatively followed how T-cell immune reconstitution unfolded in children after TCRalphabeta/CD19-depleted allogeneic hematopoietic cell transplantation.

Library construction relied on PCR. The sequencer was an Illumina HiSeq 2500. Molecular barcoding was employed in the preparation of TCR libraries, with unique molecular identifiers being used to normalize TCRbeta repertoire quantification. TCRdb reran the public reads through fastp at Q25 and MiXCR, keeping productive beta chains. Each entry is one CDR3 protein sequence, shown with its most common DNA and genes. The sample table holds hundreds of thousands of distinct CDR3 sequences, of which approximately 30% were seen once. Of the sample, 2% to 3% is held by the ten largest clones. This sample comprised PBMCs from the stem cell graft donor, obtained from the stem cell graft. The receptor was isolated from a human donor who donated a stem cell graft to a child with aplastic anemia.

The DNA sequence is as follows: TGTGCCAGCAGCTTAGTCGCGCCGGCGTCGCCCACAGGGGGACTAGCGGTAGAGGAGCAGTTCTTC. The encoded protein is CASSLVAPASPTGGLAVEEQFF. This sequence uses TRBV7-6 and TRBJ2-1; TRBD2 lines up with 11 middle nucleotides. From the cysteine up to the phenylalanine, the CDR3 has a length of 22 residues. The kept DNA is CDR3 alone, 66 bases in frame from the first base. Unmatched junction bases come to 27, with V trimmed by 1 base and J by 10 bases. CDR1 and CDR2 were assigned from the germline V gene as SGHVS and FNYEAQ.